This note documents a single TCR beta chain sequence. Its target is not known. Second-dose timings of about 4 or about 12 weeks were pooled. The sample originates from a study of T cell responses to AZD1222 COVID-19 vaccine. Using immunoSEQ multiplex PCR, the repertoire was profiled, and TCRdb retains in-frame clones only, with some absent. The sample has approximately 81,000 clones, 83% seen once. The CDR3 is 16 residues long. V was trimmed by 5 bases and J by 3 bases, leaving 17 bases between them. Germline CDR1 and CDR2: SGHAT and FQNNGV. Notes on the study in general: The study found vaccine-associated CD4 TCRs spanning spike, dominant at 160-218 and 743-854. It should be noted that donors were predominantly white British and more often female, and clonal diversity was possibly underestimated.

The sample consisted of peripheral blood, taken 28 days after the second AZD1222 dose. The chain recombines TRBV11-2 with TRBJ1-3; D gene unclear. This clonotype originated in an adult who received the AZD1222 COVID-19 vaccine. This CDR3 reads CASSPLGPLGGNTIYF. The CDR3 nucleotides are TGTGCCAGCAGCCCCCTGGGTCCTCTAGGTGGAAACACCATATATTTT.